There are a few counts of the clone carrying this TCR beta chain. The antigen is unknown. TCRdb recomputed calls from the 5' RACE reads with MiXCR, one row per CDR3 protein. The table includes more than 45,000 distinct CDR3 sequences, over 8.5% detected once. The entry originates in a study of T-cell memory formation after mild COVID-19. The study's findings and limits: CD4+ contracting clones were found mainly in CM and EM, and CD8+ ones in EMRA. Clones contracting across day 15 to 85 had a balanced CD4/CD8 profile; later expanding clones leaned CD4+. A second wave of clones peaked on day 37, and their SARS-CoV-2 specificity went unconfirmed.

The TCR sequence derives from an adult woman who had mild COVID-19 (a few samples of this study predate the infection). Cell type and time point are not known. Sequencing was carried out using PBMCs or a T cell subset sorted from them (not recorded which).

The CDR3 loop is CATSEGHGSYGYTF. The DNA of the CDR3 is TGTGCCACCAGTGAGGGACACGGATCCTATGGCTACACCTTC. The chain combines TRBV24-1 with TRBJ1-2; D might be TRBD1 (6 bases). The CDR3 is 14 amino acids. Germline lookup yields CDR1 KGHDR and CDR2 SFDVKD. Trimming took off 4 bases at V and 4 bases at J, with 12 bases between the two ends.